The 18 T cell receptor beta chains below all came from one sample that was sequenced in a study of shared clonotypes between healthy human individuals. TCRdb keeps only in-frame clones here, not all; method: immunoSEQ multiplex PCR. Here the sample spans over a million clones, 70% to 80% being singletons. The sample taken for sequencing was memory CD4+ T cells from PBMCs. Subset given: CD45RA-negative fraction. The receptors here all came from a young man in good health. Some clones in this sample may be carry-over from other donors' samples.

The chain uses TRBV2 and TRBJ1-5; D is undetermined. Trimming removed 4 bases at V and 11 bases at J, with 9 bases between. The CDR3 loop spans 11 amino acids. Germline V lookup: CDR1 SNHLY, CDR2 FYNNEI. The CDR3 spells CASSVREAQHF. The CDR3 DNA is TGTGCCAGCAGTGTAAGGGAGGCCCAGCATTTT.

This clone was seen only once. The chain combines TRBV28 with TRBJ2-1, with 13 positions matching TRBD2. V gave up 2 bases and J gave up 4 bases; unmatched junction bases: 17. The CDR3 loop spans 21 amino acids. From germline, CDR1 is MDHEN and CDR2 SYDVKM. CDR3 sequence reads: CASSLPTPKTSGRTVYNEQFF. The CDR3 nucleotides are TGTGCCAGCAGTTTACCGACCCCGAAGACTAGCGGGAGGACCGTTTACAATGAGCAGTTCTTC.

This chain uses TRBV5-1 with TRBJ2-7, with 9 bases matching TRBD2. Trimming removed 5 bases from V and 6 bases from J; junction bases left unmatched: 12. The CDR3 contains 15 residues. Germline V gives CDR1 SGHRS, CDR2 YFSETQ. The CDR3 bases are TGCGCCAGCAGATTCTTAGCGGGAGTATCGTCCGAGCAGTACTTC. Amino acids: CASRFLAGVSSEQYF.

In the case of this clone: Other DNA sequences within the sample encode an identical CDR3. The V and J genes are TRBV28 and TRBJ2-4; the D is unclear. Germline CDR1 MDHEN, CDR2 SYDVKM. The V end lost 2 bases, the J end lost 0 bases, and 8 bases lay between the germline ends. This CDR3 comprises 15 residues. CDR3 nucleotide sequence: TGTGCCAGCAGTTTAAGTGGTCTAGCCAAAAACATTCAGTACTTC. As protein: CASSLSGLAKNIQYF.

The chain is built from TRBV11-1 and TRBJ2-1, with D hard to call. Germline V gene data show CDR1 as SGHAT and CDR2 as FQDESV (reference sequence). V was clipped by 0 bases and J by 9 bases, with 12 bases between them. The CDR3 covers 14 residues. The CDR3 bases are TGTGCCAGCAGCTTAGCGCTAAGCCGGCCTGAGCAGTTCTTC. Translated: CASSLALSRPEQFF.

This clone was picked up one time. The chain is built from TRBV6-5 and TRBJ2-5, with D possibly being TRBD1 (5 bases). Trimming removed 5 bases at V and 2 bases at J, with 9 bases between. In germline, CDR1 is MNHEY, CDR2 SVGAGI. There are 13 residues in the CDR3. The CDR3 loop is CASSRQQQETQYF. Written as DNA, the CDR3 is TGTGCCAGCAGTCGACAGCAACAAGAGACCCAGTACTTC.

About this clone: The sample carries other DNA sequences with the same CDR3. The DNA for the CDR3 is TGCGCCAGCAGCTTGGGCAGCGGTACCTACGAGCAGTACTTC. It encodes CASSLGSGTYEQYF. The rearrangement joins TRBV5-1 to TRBJ2-7; D perhaps matches TRBD2 (5 bases). The germline V gene has CDR1 SGHRS and CDR2 YFSETQ. The CDR3 is made up of 14 amino acids. V was trimmed by 0 bases and J by 2 bases, leaving 9 bases between them.

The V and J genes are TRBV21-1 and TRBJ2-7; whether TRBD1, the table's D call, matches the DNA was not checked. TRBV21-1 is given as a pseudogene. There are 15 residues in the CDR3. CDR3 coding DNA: TGTGCCAGCATCCCTGACAGGGGGCGCTTGGGCGAGCAGTACTTC. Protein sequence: CASIPDRGRLGEQYF.

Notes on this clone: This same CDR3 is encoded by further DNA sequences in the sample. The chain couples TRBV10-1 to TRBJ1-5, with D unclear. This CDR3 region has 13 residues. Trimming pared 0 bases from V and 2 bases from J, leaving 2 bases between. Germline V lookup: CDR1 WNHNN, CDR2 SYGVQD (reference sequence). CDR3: CASSESGNQPQHF. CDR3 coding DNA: TGCGCCAGCAGTGAGTCGGGCAATCAGCCCCAGCATTTT.

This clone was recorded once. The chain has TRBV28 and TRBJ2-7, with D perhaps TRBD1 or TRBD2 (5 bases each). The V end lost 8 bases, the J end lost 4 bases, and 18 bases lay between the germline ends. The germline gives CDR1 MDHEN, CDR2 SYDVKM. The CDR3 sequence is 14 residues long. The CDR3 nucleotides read TGTGCCAGCGCCATGGGGGTACAGCGATACGAGCAGTACTTC. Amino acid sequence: CASAMGVQRYEQYF.

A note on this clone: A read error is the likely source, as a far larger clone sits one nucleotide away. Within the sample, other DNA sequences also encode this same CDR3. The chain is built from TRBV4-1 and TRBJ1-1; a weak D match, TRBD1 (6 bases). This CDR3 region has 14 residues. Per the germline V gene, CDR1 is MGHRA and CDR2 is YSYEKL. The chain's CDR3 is CASSQGHLNTEAFF. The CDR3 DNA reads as TGTGCCAGCAGCCAGGGACATCTGAACACTGAAGCTTTCTTT.

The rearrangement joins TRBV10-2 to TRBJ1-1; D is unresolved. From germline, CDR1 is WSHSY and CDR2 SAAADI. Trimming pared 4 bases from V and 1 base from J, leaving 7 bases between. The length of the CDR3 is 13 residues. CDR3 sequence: CASSGTRNTEAFF. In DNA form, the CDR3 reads TGCGCCAGCAGTGGAACCAGGAACACTGAAGCTTTCTTT.

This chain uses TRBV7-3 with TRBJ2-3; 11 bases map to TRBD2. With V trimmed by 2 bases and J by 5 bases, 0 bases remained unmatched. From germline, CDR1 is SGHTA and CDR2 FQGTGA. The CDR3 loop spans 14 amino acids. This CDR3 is CASSLGTSGDTQYF. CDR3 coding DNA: TGTGCCAGCAGCTTAGGGACTAGCGGAGATACGCAGTATTTT.

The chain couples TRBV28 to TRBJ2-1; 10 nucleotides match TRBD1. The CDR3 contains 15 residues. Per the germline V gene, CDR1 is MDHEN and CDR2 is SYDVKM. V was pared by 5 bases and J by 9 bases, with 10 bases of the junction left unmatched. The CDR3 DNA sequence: TGTGCCAGCAGTCCGGGACAGGGGCCTTTAGGTGAGCAGTTCTTC. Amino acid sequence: CASSPGQGPLGEQFF.

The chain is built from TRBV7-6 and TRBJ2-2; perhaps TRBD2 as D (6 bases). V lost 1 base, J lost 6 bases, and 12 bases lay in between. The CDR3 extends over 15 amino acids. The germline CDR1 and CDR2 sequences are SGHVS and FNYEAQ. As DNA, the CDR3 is TGTGCCAGCAGCTTAGAGCCGGGAGCGGCCGGGGAGCTGTTTTTT. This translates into CASSLEPGAAGELFF. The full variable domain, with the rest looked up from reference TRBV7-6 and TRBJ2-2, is GAGVSQSPRYKVTKRGQDVALRCDPISGHVSLYWYRQALGQGPEFLTYFNYEAQQDKSGLPNDRFSAERPEGSISTLTIQRTEQRDSAMYRCASSLEPGAAGELFFGEGSRLTVL.

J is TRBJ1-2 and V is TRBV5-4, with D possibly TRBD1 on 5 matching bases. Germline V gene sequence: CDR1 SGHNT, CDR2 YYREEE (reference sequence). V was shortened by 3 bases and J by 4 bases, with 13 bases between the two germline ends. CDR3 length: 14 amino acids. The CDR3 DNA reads TGTGCCAGCAGCTGGGACGGAAACCCCTATGGCTACACCTTC. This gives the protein CASSWDGNPYGYTF.

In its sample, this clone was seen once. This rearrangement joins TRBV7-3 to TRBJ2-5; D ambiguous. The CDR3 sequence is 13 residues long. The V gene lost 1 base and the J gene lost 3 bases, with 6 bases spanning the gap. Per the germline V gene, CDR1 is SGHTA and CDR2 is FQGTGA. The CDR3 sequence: CASSLRFEETQYF. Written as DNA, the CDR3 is TGTGCCAGCAGCTTAAGGTTCGAAGAGACCCAGTACTTC.

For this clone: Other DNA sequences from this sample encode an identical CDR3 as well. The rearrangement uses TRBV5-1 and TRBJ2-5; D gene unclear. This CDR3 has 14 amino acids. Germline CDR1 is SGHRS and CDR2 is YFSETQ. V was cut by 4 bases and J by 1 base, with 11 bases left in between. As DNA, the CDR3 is TGCGCCAGCAGCCTGCCGGGCAGCCAAGAGACCCAGTACTTC. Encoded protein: CASSLPGSQETQYF.